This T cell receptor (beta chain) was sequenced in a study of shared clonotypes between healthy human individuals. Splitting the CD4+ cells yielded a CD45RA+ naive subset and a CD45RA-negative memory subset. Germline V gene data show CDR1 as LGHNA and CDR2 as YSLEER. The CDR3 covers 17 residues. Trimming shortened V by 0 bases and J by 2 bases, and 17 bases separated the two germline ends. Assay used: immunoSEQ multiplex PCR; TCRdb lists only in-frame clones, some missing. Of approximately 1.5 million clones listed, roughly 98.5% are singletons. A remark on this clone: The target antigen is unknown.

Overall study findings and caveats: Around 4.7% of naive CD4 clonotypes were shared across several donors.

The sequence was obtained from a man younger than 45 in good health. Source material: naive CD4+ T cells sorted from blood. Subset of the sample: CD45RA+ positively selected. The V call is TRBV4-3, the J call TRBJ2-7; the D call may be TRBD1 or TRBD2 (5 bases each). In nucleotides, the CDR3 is TGCGCCAGCAGCCAAGATGTAGGAACGGGACCAACCTACGAGCAGTACTTC. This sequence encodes CASSQDVGTGPTYEQYF.